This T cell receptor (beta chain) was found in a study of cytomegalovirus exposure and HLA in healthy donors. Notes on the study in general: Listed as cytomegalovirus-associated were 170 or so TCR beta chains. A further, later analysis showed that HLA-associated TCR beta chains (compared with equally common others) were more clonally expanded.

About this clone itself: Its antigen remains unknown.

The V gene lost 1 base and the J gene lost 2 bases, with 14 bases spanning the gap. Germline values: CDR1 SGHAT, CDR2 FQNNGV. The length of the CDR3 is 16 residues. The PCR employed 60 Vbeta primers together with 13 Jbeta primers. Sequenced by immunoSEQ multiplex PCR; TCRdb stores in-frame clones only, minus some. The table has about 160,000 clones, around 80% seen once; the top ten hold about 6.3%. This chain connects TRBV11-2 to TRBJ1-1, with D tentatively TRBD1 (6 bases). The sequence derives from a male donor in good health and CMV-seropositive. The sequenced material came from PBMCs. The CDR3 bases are TGTGCCAGCAGCTTAGGCAAAGACAGGTTAAACACTGAAGCTTTCTTT. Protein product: CASSLGKDRLNTEAFF.